Given below is one T cell receptor beta chain in context. Its antigen is as yet unknown. This sample stems from a study of post-analysis software for immune sequencing data. Study information: Recorded disease courses covered relapsing-remitting, secondary progressive and progressive-relapsing multiple sclerosis. Some patients had no subtype annotation.

General study results and limits: Among 5 or 6 TRBV segments more frequent in patients than controls were TRBV5-6, TRBV5-1 and TRBV20-1. Those with multiple sclerosis, the patient group, showed significantly lower normalized Chao1 diversity than controls.

Trimming took 3 bases from V and 7 from J; bases not matched to a gene: 13. This CDR3 has 16 residues. Per germline, CDR1 SGHTA and CDR2 FQGNSA. Each TCR beta cDNA library carried unique molecular identifiers. cDNA molecules numbering some 500,000 came from roughly 1 to 10 million T cells. TCRdb ran MiXCR on the PCR reads and lists one entry per CDR3 protein. Of approximately 660,000 distinct CDR3 sequences in the sample, roughly three fifths were seen once. The genes are TRBV7-2 and TRBJ1-2, with TRBD1 matching over 8 bases. The source of this sequence is a girl aged 2 to 9 with multiple sclerosis. Sequences were obtained from blood. The CDR3 reads CASSLPDRAILGGYTF. CDR3 coding DNA: TGTGCCAGCAGCTTGCCGGACAGGGCGATTTTGGGTGGCTACACCTTC. Drawing the rest from reference TRBV7-2 and TRBJ1-2, the complete variable domain is GAGVSQSPSNKVTEKGKDVELRCDPISGHTALYWYRQSLGQGLEFLIYFQGNSAPDKSGLPSDRFSAERTGGSVSTLTIQRTQQEDSAVYLCASSLPDRAILGGYTFGSGTRLTVV.